The 19 T cell receptor beta chains presented below share a single source sample, sequenced in a study of T-cell memory formation after mild COVID-19. Using its own MiXCR run on the 5' RACE reads, TCRdb lists one record per CDR3 protein. The table lists tens of thousands of distinct CDR3 sequences, over 11% of them singletons. The specimen sequenced was PBMCs or a T cell subset sorted from them (not recorded which). All receptors come from an adult woman who had mild COVID-19 (a few samples of this study predate the infection). Cell type and time point are not known.

Only a few counts were recorded for this clonotype. The chain recombines TRBV5-1 with TRBJ2-7; D possibly uses TRBD1 or TRBD2 (5 bases each). This CDR3 has 15 amino acids. Germline assignment: CDR1 SGHRS and CDR2 YFSETQ. The V and J ends lost 0 bases and 0 bases respectively, with 10 bases between them. The CDR3 region has the DNA TGCGCCAGCAGCTTGGGATTTGGGGGCTCCTACGAGCAGTACTTC. This codes for CASSLGFGGSYEQYF.

This clonotype has ten or more counts. The gene calls are TRBV19 and TRBJ2-7; 10 bases line up with TRBD2. Germline V gene lookup returns CDR1 LNHDA and CDR2 SQIVND (reference sequence). V lost 4 bases and J lost 4; bases outside the gene matches: 4. The CDR3 is made up of 14 amino acids. CDR3: CASSTSGRGYEQYF. For the CDR3, the DNA is TGTGCCAGTAGTACTAGCGGGAGAGGATACGAGCAGTACTTC.

This chain connects TRBV25-1 to TRBJ2-1; TRBD2 aligns across 7 bases. V was pared by 1 base and J by 12 bases, with 9 bases of the junction left unmatched. This CDR3 has 14 amino acids. Germline CDR1 MGHDK, CDR2 SYGVNS. The CDR3 DNA sequence: TGTGCCAGCAGTGAATGGACTAGTAATGTGGGGCAGTTCTTC. Translation: CASSEWTSNVGQFF.

The chain is built from TRBV10-3 and TRBJ1-3; D ambiguous. The V end was cut by 3 bases, the J end by 0 bases, with 6 bases between. In germline, CDR1 is ENHRY, CDR2 SYGVKD. CDR3 size: 14 residues. Here the CDR3 DNA reads TGTGCCATCAGTGACAGTGCCTCTGGAAACACCATATATTTT. It codes for CAISDSASGNTIYF.

This chain joins TRBV20-1 and TRBJ2-1, with D uncertain. The germline gives CDR1 DFQATT, CDR2 SNEGSKA (reference sequence). Trimming stripped 0 bases from V and 8 bases from J, with 14 bases between. The CDR3 runs to 14 residues. CDR3 bases: TGCAGTGCTAGAGATCGGTCCACACGCGATGAGCAGTTCTTC. It yields the protein CSARDRSTRDEQFF.

This clonotype has just a few counts. The genes are TRBV7-2 and TRBJ2-3, with 11 bases identical to TRBD2. The CDR3 contains 16 residues. Trimming removed 2 bases from V and 2 bases from J; junction bases left unmatched: 3. Germline CDR1 reads SGHTA; CDR2 reads FQGNSA. This chain's CDR3 is CASSLFSGRVTDTQYF. CDR3 DNA sequence: TGTGCCAGCAGCTTATTTAGCGGGAGGGTCACAGATACGCAGTATTTT.

There are many counts of this clonotype. The gene calls are TRBV7-2 and TRBJ1-2, with D uncertain. The V end lost 0 bases, the J end lost 8 bases, and 10 bases lay between the germline ends. This CDR3 spans 13 amino acids. CDR1 SGHTA and CDR2 FQGNSA come from the germline V gene. The chain's CDR3 is CASSLAYGGGYTF. CDR3 bases: TGTGCCAGCAGCTTAGCGTATGGTGGAGGCTACACCTTC.

The V and J genes are TRBV6-2 or TRBV6-3 and TRBJ2-3, with 7 nucleotides matching TRBD2. Germline V lookup: CDR1 MNHEY, CDR2 SVGEGT. Trimming removed 8 bases from V and 4 bases from J; junction bases left unmatched: 6. The CDR3 is 13 amino acids. The CDR3 bases are TGTGCCAGCTCGGGACTACCCTCAGATACGCAGTATTTT. Amino acid sequence: CASSGLPSDTQYF.

This clonotype was counted only a few times. The chain links TRBV4-1 to TRBJ2-7; 9 positions match TRBD2. The CDR3 sequence is 15 residues long. The J segment lost 5 bases and the V segment lost 0 bases, leaving 5 bases of the junction unmatched. Germline CDR1 is MGHRA and CDR2 is YSYEKL. The CDR3 coding sequence is TGCGCCAGCAGCCAAGATGGTAGCGGGGGCAACGAGCAGTACTTC. This gives the protein CASSQDGSGGNEQYF.

This clonotype has more than one count but fewer than ten. The CDR3 here is CASSQPEVLNEQFF. In DNA form, the CDR3 reads TGTGCCAGCAGCCAGCCCGAGGTACTAAATGAGCAGTTCTTC. V and J are TRBV4-2 and TRBJ2-1, with D hard to call. Trimming stripped 3 bases from V and 7 bases from J, with 13 bases between. Germline loops: CDR1 LGHNA, CDR2 YNFKEQ. The CDR3 spans 14 residues.

Only a few counts were recorded for this clonotype. V and J are TRBV12-3 or TRBV12-4 and TRBJ2-5; D gene ambiguous. Between the trimmed V and J ends, which lost 5 bases and 2 bases, there was a span of 9 bases. This CDR3 contains 13 residues. DNA for the CDR3: TGTGCCAGCAGTACAAGCACTCAAGAGACCCAGTACTTC. Translating gives CASSTSTQETQYF.

The V call is TRBV9, the J call TRBJ2-3; TRBD2 agrees at 10 bases. The CDR3 length is 15 residues. V shed 0 bases and J 4 bases; nucleotides not matched to a gene: 2. Germline CDR1 reads SGDLS; CDR2 reads YYNGEE. CDR3 DNA sequence: TGTGCCAGCAGCGTAGCTAGCGGGGGTTCAGATACGCAGTATTTT. Its protein product is CASSVASGGSDTQYF.

The chain has TRBV4-3 and TRBJ2-2, with D unresolved. Trimming removed 3 bases from V and 3 bases from J, with 11 bases in between. CDR1 is LGHNA, CDR2 YSLEER, per germline. The CDR3 runs to 15 residues. CDR3 in amino acids: CASSHAVLHTGELFF. In nucleotides, the CDR3 is TGCGCCAGCAGCCACGCGGTTTTGCACACCGGGGAGCTGTTTTTT.

V and J are TRBV14 and TRBJ2-1; D not resolved. V shed 5 bases and J shed 4 bases, with 3 bases lying between them. The CDR3 has 11 residues. CDR1 and CDR2 from the germline V gene are SGHDN and FVKESK. This CDR3 reads CASSGYNEQFF. The DNA for the CDR3 is TGTGCCAGCAGCGGGTACAATGAGCAGTTCTTC.

This clonotype showed up just a few times. The gene calls are TRBV12-3 or TRBV12-4 and TRBJ2-3; 9 nucleotides match TRBD2. The CDR3 length is 15 residues. Trimming took 6 bases from V and 4 from J; bases not matched to a gene: 8. CDR3 loop: CASSPEGLASDTQYF. In DNA, the CDR3 is TGTGCCAGCAGCCCCGAGGGACTAGCCTCAGATACGCAGTATTTT.

A few counts support this clonotype. The chain couples TRBV19 to TRBJ2-1; TRBD1 aligns across 9 bases. Germline CDR1 reads LNHDA; CDR2 reads SQIVND (reference sequence). CDR3 length: 15 amino acids. J lost 0 bases, V lost 6 bases, and 3 bases had no gene match. The CDR3 coding sequence is TGTGCCAGTAGGGACAGGGGAAGCTCCTACAATGAGCAGTTCTTC. Translated, it gives CASRDRGSSYNEQFF.

This clonotype was detected a few times. The chain uses TRBV15 and TRBJ2-1; D uncertain. CDR1 is LNHNV and CDR2 is YYDKDF in the germline V gene (reference sequence). V was trimmed by 0 bases and J by 8 bases, leaving 11 bases between them. This CDR3 is built from 14 residues. CDR3 sequence (DNA): TGTGCCACCAGCAGAGAGGGCAGTAGCCATGAGCAGTTCTTC. It yields the protein CATSREGSSHEQFF.

The rearrangement uses TRBV7-2 and TRBJ1-2; TRBD1 might be the D (5 bases). The V gene's germline CDR1 is SGHTA and CDR2 FQGNSA. Trimming cost V 5 bases and J 1 base, with 17 bases left between them. The CDR3 is made up of 16 amino acids. The CDR3 coding sequence is TGTGCCAGCAGCCCTGACGGGTGGGACTTTAACTATGGCTACACCTTC. It specifies CASSPDGWDFNYGYTF.

DNA of the CDR3: TGCAGTGCGACTGACGGCTCCTACGAGCAGTACTTC. It yields the protein CSATDGSYEQYF. V and J are TRBV20-1 and TRBJ2-7; D is unresolved. V gave up 6 bases and J gave up 0 bases, with 9 bases separating them. The length of the CDR3 is 12 residues. Germline V gives CDR1 DFQATT, CDR2 SNEGSKA (reference sequence).